This T cell receptor (beta chain) stems from a study of shared clonotypes between healthy human individuals. Here immunoSEQ multiplex PCR was the method, and the copy in TCRdb shows in-frame clones only, minus some. Here the sample spans 2.3 million or so clones, 80% to 95% being singletons. The CDR3 is made up of 15 amino acids. Germline V CDR1 and CDR2: SEHNR, FQNEAQ (reference sequence). V was trimmed by 5 bases and J by 7 bases, leaving 21 bases between them. This clonotype originated in a man in his late teens or twenties in good health. Some clones in this sample may be carry-over from other donors' samples. J is TRBJ2-7 and V is TRBV7-9; tentative D call: TRBD2 (7 bases). The sequenced material came from naive CD4+ T cells from PBMCs. Subset denoted: CD45RA+ positively selected. In DNA form, the CDR3 reads TGTGCCAGCAGCCCAAGACGGGGGGCCCGGGGGGAGCAGTACTTC. Translation: CASSPRRGARGEQYF.